Here is one T cell receptor beta chain with its context. This record belongs to a study of metastatic and nonmetastatic thyroid tumors. Across the study: Repertoires from malignant and benign thyroid patients were compared across blood and tumor or nodule tissue.

Per the germline V gene, CDR1 is MGHDK and CDR2 is SYGVNS. The germline V and J ends were trimmed by 7 bases and 8 bases, with 15 bases remaining between them. This CDR3 spans 12 amino acids. Patients underwent thyroid surgery, and none had received any treatment before it. TCRdb re-analyzed the PCR reads through MiXCR. The sample records 43,000 or so clones, roughly 15% being singletons. The sample was blood. The chain recombines TRBV25-1 with TRBJ2-7, with a possible D match to TRBD1 (6 bases). This receptor was obtained from a female donor with papillary thyroid cancer or a benign thyroid nodule (not recorded which). Some clones in this sample may be carry-over from other donors' samples. CDR3 residues: CASTPPRGKQYF. CDR3 coding DNA: TGTGCCAGCACTCCCCCCAGGGGCAAGCAGTACTTC.